What follows are 20 T cell receptor beta chains derived from one specimen sequenced in a study of CD8 T cells in ankylosing spondylitis. TCRdb re-called the 5' RACE reads with MiXCR, one entry per CDR3 protein. The data show 310,000 or so distinct CDR3 sequences, with 20% seen just once and under 8.5% held by the top ten. Sample: blood, either unsorted or a sorted T cell fraction (not recorded which). Every receptor here comes from a male donor with ankylosing spondylitis or in good health (not recorded which).

The genes are TRBV4-2 and TRBJ1-2; 10 bases align to TRBD1. V gave up 1 base and J gave up 5 bases; unmatched junction bases: 1. Germline lookup yields CDR1 LGHNA and CDR2 YNFKEQ. The CDR3 has 14 residues. CDR3 bases: TGTGCCAGCAGCCAAGTGGGACAGGGGTATGGCTACACCTTC. The encoded protein is CASSQVGQGYGYTF.

The rearrangement joins TRBV6-4 to TRBJ2-2; unclear D gene. There are 13 residues in the CDR3. Germline-derived CDR1 and CDR2 are MRHNA and SNTAGT. Deletions cut 6 bases from V and 4 bases from J, with 9 bases between. Here the CDR3 DNA reads TGTGCCAGCAGCAGTCAGCTCACCGGGGAGCTGTTTTTT. Encoded protein: CASSSQLTGELFF.

This clonotype showed up just a few times. The CDR3 region has the DNA TGCAGTGCGTCCGGGACCCTACAGTATTTT. Its protein product is CSASGTLQYF. V and J are TRBV20-1 and TRBJ2-3; the D gene could be TRBD1 or TRBD2 (5 bases each). The CDR3 is 10 amino acids. CDR1 and CDR2 (germline): DFQATT, SNEGSKA (reference sequence). Trimming cost V 6 bases and J 12 bases, with 13 bases left between them.

V usage is TRBV7-9 and J usage is TRBJ2-1; a possible D gene is TRBD1 (6 bases). This CDR3 has 15 residues. The germline V gene encodes CDR1 SEHNR and CDR2 FQNEAQ (reference sequence). V was trimmed by 4 bases and J by 2 bases, leaving 12 bases between them. The CDR3 bases are TGTGCCAGCAGCTCCCGGGACAATGCCTACAATGAGCAGTTCTTC. This translates into CASSSRDNAYNEQFF.

The table lists this clonotype with a few counts. J is TRBJ2-2 and V is TRBV19; 7 nucleotides agree with TRBD1. J lost 4 bases, V lost 4 bases, and 3 bases had no gene match. The germline V gene has CDR1 LNHDA and CDR2 SQIVND (reference sequence). The CDR3 sequence is 14 residues long. The CDR3 DNA reads TGTGCCAGTAGTACTACAGGGGTCACCGGGGAGCTGTTTTTT. It translates to CASSTTGVTGELFF.

The chain links TRBV18 to TRBJ2-1; 7 positions match TRBD1. Trimming at V came to 2 bases and at J to 10 bases, leaving 8 bases not matched to a gene. The CDR3 has 14 residues. Germline loops: CDR1 KGHSH, CDR2 LQKENI. This chain's CDR3 is CASSPNGDSKEQFF. In DNA form, the CDR3 reads TGTGCCAGCTCACCAAACGGGGACAGTAAGGAGCAGTTCTTC.

This clonotype was found a few times. The genes are TRBV9 and TRBJ2-2; 7 bases are shared with TRBD1. The CDR3 length is 15 residues. V shed 4 bases, J shed 3 bases, and the junction held 6 bases outside the gene matches. Germline CDR1 SGDLS, CDR2 YYNGEE. The chain's CDR3 is CASSKRQGDTGELFF. CDR3 nucleotide sequence: TGTGCCAGCAGCAAAAGACAGGGAGACACCGGGGAGCTGTTTTTT.

This chain links TRBV11-2 with TRBJ2-1, with unresolved D. The V gene's germline CDR1 is SGHAT and CDR2 FQNNGV. CDR3 length: 14 residues. V lost 1 base, J lost 8 bases, and 12 bases lay in between. The CDR3 spells CASSLVKGPDEQFF. The CDR3, as DNA: TGTGCCAGCAGCTTAGTCAAGGGCCCGGATGAGCAGTTCTTC.

This clonotype was detected only a few times. The chain couples TRBV7-2 to TRBJ2-3; 7 bases map to TRBD2. Germline V gene lookup returns CDR1 SGHTA and CDR2 FQGNSA. The CDR3 is 15 residues long. V lost 3 bases and J lost 2; bases outside the gene matches: 5. CDR3 sequence reads: CASSFKRGYTDTQYF. DNA of the CDR3: TGTGCCAGCAGCTTTAAGCGGGGTTACACAGATACGCAGTATTTT.

With regard to this clonotype: An end of the junction differs from the germline gene, which may be a read error. The chain joins TRBV5-1 to TRBJ1-4, with 7 positions matching TRBD1. CDR1 and CDR2 (germline): SGHRS, YFSETQ. This CDR3 comprises 16 residues. This CDR3 is CANSLVSGQYNEKLFF. In DNA form, the CDR3 reads TGCGCCAACAGCTTGGTTTCGGGACAGTATAATGAAAAACTGTTTTTT.

This rearrangement joins TRBV9 to TRBJ2-2; perhaps TRBD2 as D (6 bases). Trimming shortened V by 0 bases and J by 9 bases, and 15 bases separated the two germline ends. This CDR3 has 15 residues. Germline CDR1 is SGDLS and CDR2 is YYNGEE. Here the CDR3 reads CASSVDPSADRELFF. For the CDR3, the DNA is TGTGCCAGCAGCGTAGACCCTAGCGCAGATCGGGAGCTGTTTTTT.

V gene TRBV6-5 combines with J gene TRBJ2-5, with no clear D. CDR3 length: 13 residues. The V end was cut by 3 bases, the J end by 4 bases, with 9 bases between. Looked up from germline, CDR1 is MNHEY and CDR2 is SVGAGI. In DNA, the CDR3 is TGTGCCAGCAGTTATCGTGAACGAGAGACCCAGTACTTC. Its translation is CASSYRERETQYF.

This clonotype turned up a few times. The genes are TRBV12-3 or TRBV12-4 and TRBJ1-2; D possibly corresponds to TRBD1 (6 bases). Between the trimmed V and J ends, which lost 5 bases and 4 bases, there was a span of 14 bases. This CDR3 is built from 14 residues. CDR3 sequence (DNA): TGTGCCAGCAGTGGCTGGGGGGGCGGCTATGGCTACACCTTC. Protein product: CASSGWGGGYGYTF.

The V and J genes are TRBV5-1 and TRBJ1-3, with TRBD1 matching 7 bases. The germline V gene has CDR1 SGHRS and CDR2 YFSETQ. With 4 bases clipped from V and 0 bases from J, the junction kept 7 bases outside the gene matches. This CDR3 is 16 amino acids long. CDR3 sequence (DNA): TGCGCCAGCAGCGTAGAACAGGGGCGCTCTGGAAACACCATATATTTT. Its translation: CASSVEQGRSGNTIYF.

This clonotype was observed a handful of times. V is TRBV28 and J is TRBJ2-1, with D possibly TRBD1 on 6 matching bases. Deletions cut 7 bases from V and 7 bases from J, with 20 bases between. The germline V gene encodes CDR1 MDHEN and CDR2 SYDVKM. CDR3 length equals 15 residues. CDR3 sequence: CASTPWGPRMNEQFF. In DNA form, the CDR3 reads TGTGCCAGCACCCCCTGGGGGCCTAGGATGAATGAGCAGTTCTTC.

The chain combines TRBV12-3 or TRBV12-4 with TRBJ2-2; possible D gene TRBD1, 6 bases. The CDR3 has 15 amino acids. Trimming took off 3 bases at V and 4 bases at J, with 12 bases between the two ends. The CDR3 DNA is TGTGCCAGCAGTTTCCTAGGGGGTAGCACCGGGGAGCTGTTTTTT. Translation: CASSFLGGSTGELFF.

This rearrangement joins TRBV29-1 to TRBJ2-5; TRBD1 agrees at 8 bases. The CDR3 covers 14 residues. V lost 0 bases and J lost 7; bases outside the gene matches: 7. Germline V gene data show CDR1 as SQVTM and CDR2 as ANQGSEA. For the CDR3, the DNA is TGCAGCGTTGAAGATCGGGGGACAGGAGTGACCCAGTACTTC. Translated: CSVEDRGTGVTQYF.

There are a few counts of this clonotype. CDR3 sequence (DNA): TGCAGTGCTAGAGTGGGCAGGGATAGGTTTAATGAAAAACTGTTTTTT. This encodes CSARVGRDRFNEKLFF. The gene calls are TRBV20-1 and TRBJ1-4, with a possible D match to TRBD1 (5 bases). This CDR3 region has 16 residues. Germline assignment: CDR1 DFQATT and CDR2 SNEGSKA (reference sequence). Trimming took off 1 base at V and 4 bases at J, with 16 bases between the two ends.

This clonotype was recorded at least ten times. The rearrangement joins TRBV6-1 to TRBJ2-3, with D possibly matching TRBD2 (6 bases). Trimming pared 6 bases from V and 0 bases from J, leaving 13 bases between. Per the germline V gene, CDR1 is MNHNS and CDR2 is SASEGT. The CDR3 is 15 amino acids. CDR3 residues: CASREGTPSTDTQYF. Written as DNA, the CDR3 is TGTGCCAGCAGAGAGGGGACTCCTAGCACAGATACGCAGTATTTT.

This clonotype was recorded at least ten times. The chain couples TRBV5-1 to TRBJ2-5; possible D gene TRBD2, 6 bases. This CDR3 comprises 16 residues. Germline V lookup: CDR1 SGHRS, CDR2 YFSETQ. Trimming pared 4 bases from V and 1 base from J, leaving 17 bases between. The CDR3 loop reads CASSPGLLRSQETQYF. The CDR3 nucleotides are TGCGCCAGCAGCCCGGGACTGTTGAGGAGCCAAGAGACCCAGTACTTC.